The T cell receptor (beta chain) under discussion was sequenced for a study of T-cell memory formation after mild COVID-19. Whole-study results and caveats: The SARS-CoV-2 specificity of second-wave clones reaching peak at day 37 remained unverified. Shrinking CD4+ clones resided mostly in CM and EM, and CD8+ ones in EMRA. CD4/CD8 balance characterized clones contracting day 15 to 85, and CD4+ skew characterized later expanders.

This clonotype was counted a single time. Its antigen is unknown. TCRdb ran MiXCR on the 5' RACE reads and lists one entry per CDR3 protein. In the table there are roughly 500,000 distinct CDR3 sequences, around 20% of which are singletons. Losses at the gene ends were 5 bases for V and 0 bases for J; bases not matched to a gene: 5. The CDR3 consists of 16 residues. CDR1 is DFQATT, CDR2 SNEGSKA, per germline (reference sequence). Sequencing input: PBMCs or a T cell subset sorted from them (not recorded which). This receptor was obtained from an adult woman who had mild COVID-19 (a few samples of this study predate the infection). Cell type and time point are not known. J is TRBJ1-6 and V is TRBV20-1; 9 bases line up with TRBD1. DNA of the CDR3: TGCAGTGCTTGGGACAGGGCGAGCTCCTATAATTCACCCCTCCACTTT. It specifies CSAWDRASSYNSPLHF.